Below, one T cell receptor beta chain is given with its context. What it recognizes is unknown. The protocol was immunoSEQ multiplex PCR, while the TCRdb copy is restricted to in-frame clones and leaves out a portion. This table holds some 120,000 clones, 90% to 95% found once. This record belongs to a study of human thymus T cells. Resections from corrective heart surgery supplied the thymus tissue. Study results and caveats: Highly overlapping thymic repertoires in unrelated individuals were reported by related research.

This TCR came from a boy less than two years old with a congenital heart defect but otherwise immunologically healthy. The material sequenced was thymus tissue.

The CDR3 DNA reads TGCGCCAGCAGCTTGCAGCGGGGGGAGGAGACCCAGTACTTC. It encodes CASSLQRGEETQYF. This sequence joins TRBV5-1 and TRBJ2-5; 9 nucleotides line up with TRBD2. The germline V gene has CDR1 SGHRS and CDR2 YFSETQ. The CDR3 contains 14 residues. V gave up 1 base and J gave up 5 bases; unmatched junction bases: 3.